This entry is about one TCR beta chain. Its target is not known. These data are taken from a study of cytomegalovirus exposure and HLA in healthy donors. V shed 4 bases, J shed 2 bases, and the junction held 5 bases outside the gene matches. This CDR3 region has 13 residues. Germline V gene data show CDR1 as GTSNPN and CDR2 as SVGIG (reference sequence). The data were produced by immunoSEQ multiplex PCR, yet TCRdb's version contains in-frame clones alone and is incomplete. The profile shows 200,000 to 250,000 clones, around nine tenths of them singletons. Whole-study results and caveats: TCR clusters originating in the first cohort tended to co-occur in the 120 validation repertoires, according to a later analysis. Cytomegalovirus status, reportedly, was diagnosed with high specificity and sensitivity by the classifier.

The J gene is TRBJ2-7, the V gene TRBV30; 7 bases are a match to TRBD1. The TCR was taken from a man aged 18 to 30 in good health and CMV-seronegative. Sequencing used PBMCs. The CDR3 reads CAWNRGPPYEQYF. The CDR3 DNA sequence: TGTGCCTGGAATAGGGGGCCTCCCTACGAGCAGTACTTC.